This T cell receptor (beta chain) comes out of a study of T cells in localized non-small cell lung cancer. Study-level points and caveats: An association was observed between higher blood T cell density and longer overall survival. Heterogeneity remains possible because sequencing was limited to only one tumor region. Detection in adjacent lung was observed for a median around 59 of the top 100 tumor clones.

Of note for this clone: Its target is not known.

V lost 6 bases and J lost 16; bases outside the gene matches: 16. CDR3 length: 14 amino acids. CDR1 and CDR2 (germline): SNHLY, FYNNEI. Only in-frame clones appear in the TCRdb table, and some are missing; sequencing was by immunoSEQ multiplex PCR. The sample lists around 30,000 clones; about 80% were seen once. The origin of this receptor is a male donor aged 60 or over with stage II squamous cell lung carcinoma. This sample comprised peripheral blood, obtained before any cancer treatment. This chain uses TRBV2 with TRBJ2-4; the match to TRBD2 covers 9 bases. The CDR3 region is CASSPTGGGVLGYF. The DNA of the CDR3 is TGTGCCAGCAGCCCTACTGGCGGGGGGGTCCTAGGATACTTC. Looking up the rest from reference TRBV2 and TRBJ2-4 gives the full variable domain: EPEVTQTPSHQVTQMGQEVILRCVPISNHLYFYWYRQILGQKVEFLVSFYNNEISEKSEIFDDQFSVERPDGSNFTLKIRSTKLEDSAMYFCASSPTGGGVLGYFGAGTRLSVL.